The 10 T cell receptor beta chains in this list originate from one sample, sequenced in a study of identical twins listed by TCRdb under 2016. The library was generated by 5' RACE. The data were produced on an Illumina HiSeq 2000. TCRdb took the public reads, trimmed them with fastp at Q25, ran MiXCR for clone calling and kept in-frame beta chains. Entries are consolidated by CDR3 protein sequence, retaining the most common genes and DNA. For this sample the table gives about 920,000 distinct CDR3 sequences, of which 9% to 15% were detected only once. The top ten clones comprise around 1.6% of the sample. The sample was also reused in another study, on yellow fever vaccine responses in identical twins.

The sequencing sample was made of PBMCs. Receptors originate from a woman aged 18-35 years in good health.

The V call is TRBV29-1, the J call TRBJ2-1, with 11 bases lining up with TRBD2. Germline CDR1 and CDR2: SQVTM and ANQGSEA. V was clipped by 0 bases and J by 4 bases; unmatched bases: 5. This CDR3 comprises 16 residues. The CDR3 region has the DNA TGCAGCGTTGAAGATCTGAGGACTAGCGGGTACAATGAGCAGTTCTTC. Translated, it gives CSVEDLRTSGYNEQFF.

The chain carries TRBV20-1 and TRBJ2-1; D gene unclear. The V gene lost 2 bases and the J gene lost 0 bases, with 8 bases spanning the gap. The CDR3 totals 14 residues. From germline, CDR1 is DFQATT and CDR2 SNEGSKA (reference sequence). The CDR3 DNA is TGCAGTGCTAGACCCAGACCCTCCTACAATGAGCAGTTCTTC. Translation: CSARPRPSYNEQFF.

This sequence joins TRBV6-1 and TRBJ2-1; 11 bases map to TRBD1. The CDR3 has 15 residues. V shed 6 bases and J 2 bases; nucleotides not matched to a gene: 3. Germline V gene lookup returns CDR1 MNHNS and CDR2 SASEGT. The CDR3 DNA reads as TGTGCCAGCAGCACGGGACAGGGGGCCTACAATGAGCAGTTCTTC. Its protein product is CASSTGQGAYNEQFF.

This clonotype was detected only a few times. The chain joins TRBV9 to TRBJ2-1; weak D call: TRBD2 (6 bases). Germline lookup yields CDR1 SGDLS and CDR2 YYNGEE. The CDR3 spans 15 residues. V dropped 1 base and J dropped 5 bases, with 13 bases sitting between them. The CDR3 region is CASSVSSGSDNEQFF. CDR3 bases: TGTGCCAGCAGCGTAAGTTCCGGGAGTGACAATGAGCAGTTCTTC.

In DNA form, the CDR3 reads TGTGCCAGCAGCCAAATTGACAGGGCCCACACTGAAGCTTTCTTT. Protein product: CASSQIDRAHTEAFF. The chain links TRBV4-2 to TRBJ1-1, with 7 nucleotides matching TRBD1. The J segment lost 3 bases and the V segment lost 2 bases, leaving 6 bases of the junction unmatched. CDR1 and CDR2 from the germline V gene are LGHNA and YNFKEQ. The CDR3 has 15 residues.

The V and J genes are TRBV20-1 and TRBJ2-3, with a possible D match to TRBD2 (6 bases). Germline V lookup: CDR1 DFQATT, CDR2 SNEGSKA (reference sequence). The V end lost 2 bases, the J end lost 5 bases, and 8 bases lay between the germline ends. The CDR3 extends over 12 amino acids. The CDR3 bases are TGCAGTGCTAGACCGGGACTAGATACGCAGTATTTT. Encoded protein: CSARPGLDTQYF.

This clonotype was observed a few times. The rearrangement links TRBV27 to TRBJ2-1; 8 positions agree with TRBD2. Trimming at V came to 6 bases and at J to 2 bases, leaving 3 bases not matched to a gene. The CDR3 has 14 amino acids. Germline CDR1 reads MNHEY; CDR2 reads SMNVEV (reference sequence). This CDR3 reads CASRRAGAYNEQFF. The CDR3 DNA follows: TGTGCCAGCAGACGAGCGGGGGCCTACAATGAGCAGTTCTTC.

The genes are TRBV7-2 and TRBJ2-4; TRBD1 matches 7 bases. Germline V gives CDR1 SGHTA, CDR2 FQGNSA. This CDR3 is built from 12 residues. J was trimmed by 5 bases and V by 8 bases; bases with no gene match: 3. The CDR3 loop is CASGTVQNIQYF. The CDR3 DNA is TGTGCCAGCGGGACAGTCCAAAACATTCAGTACTTC.

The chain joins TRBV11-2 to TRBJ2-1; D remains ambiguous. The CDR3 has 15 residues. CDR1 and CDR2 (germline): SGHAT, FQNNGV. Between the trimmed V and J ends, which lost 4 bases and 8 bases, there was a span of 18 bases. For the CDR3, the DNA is TGTGCCAGCAGCTCCCAAAGAAGGCGAACCGATGAGCAGTTCTTC. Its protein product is CASSSQRRRTDEQFF.

CDR3 DNA sequence: TGTGCCAGCAGCCAGGATTGGGCAAGTATCACTGAAGCTTTCTTT. Translating it yields CASSQDWASITEAFF. The chain is built from TRBV14 and TRBJ1-1; D is undetermined. Trimming pared 3 bases from V and 4 bases from J, leaving 15 bases between. Germline lookup yields CDR1 SGHDN and CDR2 FVKESK. The CDR3 extends over 15 amino acids.